This T cell receptor (beta chain) was recorded in a study of brain T cells in children with intractable seizures. Surgery cases with the highest brain T cell transcript signatures were chosen for sequencing. Trimming shortened V by 1 base and J by 0 bases, and 12 bases separated the two germline ends. The V gene's germline CDR1 is LNHNV and CDR2 YYDKDF (reference sequence). The CDR3 totals 16 residues. Assay: immunoSEQ multiplex PCR; the TCRdb copy retains only in-frame clones and omits some. The profile covers 88,000 or so clones, with approximately 90% appearing a single time and 24% taken by the ten largest.

The V and J genes are TRBV15 and TRBJ1-1; a weak D match, TRBD1 (6 bases). The sequencing here drew on peripheral blood, taken at surgery. This receptor was identified in a girl aged 2 to 9 with Rasmussen encephalitis and intractable seizures. For the CDR3, the DNA is TGTGCCACCAGCAGAGGGGGGGCGCGGATGAACACTGAAGCTTTCTTT. Its protein is CATSRGGARMNTEAFF.